The clone carrying this T cell receptor (beta chain) was seen ten or more times. No antigen is known for it. This entry comes from a study of T cells after yellow fever vaccination. Study-level background: When fractions had low cell numbers, they were prepared with SMART-Seq v4 Ultra Low Input. Whole-study findings and limits: Clonotypes shared by both compartments, CD4 and CD8, made up a small share. Most primary-vaccination clones reappeared after the booster (about 96% CD4, approximately 88% CD8).

The CDR3 length is 14 residues. CDR1 DFQATT and CDR2 SNEGSKA come from the germline V gene (reference sequence). Germline trimming cut 4 bases from V and 5 bases from J; bases unmatched to any gene: 8. By 5'RACE template switching, TCR cDNA was produced, with a universal primer site and UMIs added in the process. TCRdb passed the 5' RACE reads through MiXCR, listing each CDR3 protein once. This sample has 150,000 to 200,000 distinct CDR3 sequences, with 6% to 7.5% found just once. The receptor comes from a man younger than 30 who received the YFV17D yellow fever vaccine. The chain recombines TRBV20-1 with TRBJ1-5, with 7 positions matching TRBD1. Sequencing used CD4+ T cells sorted from PBMCs, obtained about 5 days after the first yellow fever vaccination. Here the CDR3 DNA reads TGCAGTGCTACTACAGGGGAGAATCATCAGCCCCAGCATTTT. Residues: CSATTGENHQPQHF.